A selection of T cell receptor beta chains follows, all from one sample in a study of blood T cell repertoires in COVID-19. Data came from immunoSEQ multiplex PCR; TCRdb stores just in-frame clones and leaves some out. The profile shows 100,000 or so clones, less than 90% of them singletons. The specimen sequenced was peripheral blood. The source of these receptors is a man aged 60 to 75 with acute or convalescent COVID-19. CDR3s include the opening cysteine and the closing phenylalanine or tryptophan. Each record gives: J gene, V gene, D gene, clone size, CDR3 DNA, CDR3 protein. The D gene is left open where the match is weak. Clone size is not always given. Where it is, it says once, few, many or a class for expanded clones.

J gene: TRBJ1-5; V gene: TRBV5-5; D gene: TRBD1; clone size: -; CDR3 DNA: TGTGCCAGCAGCTTGGAGGGGGCAAGGAATCAGCCCCAGCATTTT; CDR3 protein: CASSLEGARNQPQHF
J gene: TRBJ1-1; V gene: TRBV11-2; D gene: -; clone size: once; CDR3 DNA: TGTGCCAGCAGACGAGGGTGGTTCATGAACACTGAAGCTTTCTTT; CDR3 protein: CASRRGWFMNTEAFF
J gene: TRBJ1-4; V gene: TRBV3-1/TRBV3-2; D gene: -; clone size: -; CDR3 DNA: TGTGCCAGCAGCCAAGTTGGGGGGTACGATGAAAAACTGTTTTTT; CDR3 protein: CASSQVGGYDEKLFF
J gene: TRBJ2-2; V gene: TRBV19; D gene: TRBD2; clone size: -; CDR3 DNA: TGTGCCAGTAGTAGGGCCGTGCTAGCGGGGGGGTACCATTTTAATGACGGGGAGCTGTTTTTT; CDR3 protein: CASSRAVLAGGYHFNDGELFF
J gene: TRBJ1-5; V gene: TRBV28; D gene: -; clone size: -; CDR3 DNA: TGTGCCAGCAGTTTTAGGGGGAACAATCAGCCCCAGCATTTT; CDR3 protein: CASSFRGNNQPQHF
J gene: TRBJ2-1; V gene: TRBV3-1/TRBV3-2; D gene: TRBD2; clone size: -; CDR3 DNA: TGTGCCAGCAGCCAAGTTTTAGCGGGAGGGAAAAATGAGCAGTTCTTC; CDR3 protein: CASSQVLAGGKNEQFF
J gene: TRBJ2-7; V gene: TRBV2; D gene: TRBD1; clone size: -; CDR3 DNA: TGTGCCAGCAAGAGGACAGGGTCACGAGAGCAGTACTTC; CDR3 protein: CASKRTGSREQYF
J gene: TRBJ2-3; V gene: TRBV6-6; D gene: TRBD2; clone size: -; CDR3 DNA: TGTGCCAGCAGGCAGCTAGCGGGCGGTATTACGCAGTATTTT; CDR3 protein: CASRQLAGGITQYF
J gene: TRBJ1-2; V gene: TRBV15; D gene: TRBD1; clone size: -; CDR3 DNA: TGTGCCACCAGCCCGGGACAGCTACCCTATGGCTACACCTTC; CDR3 protein: CATSPGQLPYGYTF
J gene: TRBJ2-1; V gene: TRBV3-1/TRBV3-2; D gene: TRBD2; clone size: -; CDR3 DNA: TGTGCCAGCAGCCAACGGCTAGCGGGGGGGGCGAATGAGCAGTTCTTC; CDR3 protein: CASSQRLAGGANEQFF
J gene: TRBJ1-2; V gene: TRBV18; D gene: TRBD1; clone size: -; CDR3 DNA: TGTGCCAGCTCACCGAGCTTTATGACAGGGGACGCTGGCTACACCTTC; CDR3 protein: CASSPSFMTGDAGYTF
J gene: TRBJ2-3; V gene: TRBV27; D gene: -; clone size: once; CDR3 DNA: TGTGCCAGCAGTTTTCTTTGGGAGCGGAGCACAGATACGCAGTATTTT; CDR3 protein: CASSFLWERSTDTQYF
J gene: TRBJ2-7; V gene: TRBV5-1; D gene: -; clone size: -; CDR3 DNA: TGCGCCAGCAGCTCGCAGGGCCGAAGCTCCTACGAGCAGTACTTC; CDR3 protein: CASSSQGRSSYEQYF
J gene: TRBJ2-7; V gene: TRBV30; D gene: TRBD2; clone size: -; CDR3 DNA: TGTGCCTGGAGTCAAACGCAGCGGGATCATCGTGTGTACTTC; CDR3 protein: CAWSQTQRDHRVYF
J gene: TRBJ2-7; V gene: TRBV4-3; D gene: TRBD2; clone size: -; CDR3 DNA: TGCGCCAGCAGCCCGACGGGGGGAACTACCTACGAGCAGTACTTC; CDR3 protein: CASSPTGGTTYEQYF
J gene: TRBJ1-5; V gene: TRBV3-1/TRBV3-2; D gene: -; clone size: once; CDR3 DNA: TGTGCCAGCAGCCAAGGACCGCGGAAGCAGCCCCAGCATTTT; CDR3 protein: CASSQGPRKQPQHF
J gene: TRBJ1-2; V gene: TRBV20-1; D gene: -; clone size: -; CDR3 DNA: TGCAGTGCTAGTCCCCTTACAGGGTATGGCTACACCTTC; CDR3 protein: CSASPLTGYGYTF
J gene: TRBJ2-4; V gene: TRBV6-5; D gene: -; clone size: -; CDR3 DNA: TGTGCCAGCAGACCCCCTGGGCCTAAAAACATTCAGTACTTC; CDR3 protein: CASRPPGPKNIQYF
J gene: TRBJ2-7; V gene: TRBV14; D gene: TRBD2; clone size: -; CDR3 DNA: TGTGCCAGCAGCCAAGATCCCACTAGCGGGAGATACGAGCAGTACTTC; CDR3 protein: CASSQDPTSGRYEQYF
J gene: TRBJ2-1; V gene: TRBV6-6; D gene: -; clone size: -; CDR3 DNA: TGTGCCAGCAGCTCTAGCTTGGGTGAGCAGTTCTTC; CDR3 protein: CASSSSLGEQFF
J gene: TRBJ2-7; V gene: TRBV3-1/TRBV3-2; D gene: TRBD2; clone size: -; CDR3 DNA: TGTGCCAGCAGCTCGGGACTACAGATGGGGGAGCAGTACTTC; CDR3 protein: CASSSGLQMGEQYF
J gene: TRBJ1-3; V gene: TRBV11-2; D gene: TRBD1; clone size: -; CDR3 DNA: TGTGCCAGCAGCTACAACAGGGGGACTGGAAACACCATATATTTT; CDR3 protein: CASSYNRGTGNTIYF
J gene: TRBJ2-5; V gene: TRBV7-6; D gene: TRBD2; clone size: -; CDR3 DNA: TGTGCCAGCAGCTTAGTCGGGGGGTACCAAGAGACCCAGTACTTC; CDR3 protein: CASSLVGGYQETQYF
J gene: TRBJ2-3; V gene: TRBV5-1; D gene: -; clone size: -; CDR3 DNA: TGCGCCAGCAGCTTGAGCTTGAACGGAGATACGCAGTATTTT; CDR3 protein: CASSLSLNGDTQYF
J gene: TRBJ2-3; V gene: TRBV6-5; D gene: -; clone size: -; CDR3 DNA: TGTGCCAGCAAGAACGACTACCGGAGCGATACGCAGTATTTT; CDR3 protein: CASKNDYRSDTQYF
J gene: TRBJ1-1; V gene: TRBV19; D gene: -; clone size: -; CDR3 DNA: TGTGCCACCAGGACGGGAGGGAATGAAGCTTTCTTT; CDR3 protein: CATRTGGNEAFF
J gene: TRBJ1-5; V gene: TRBV5-4; D gene: -; clone size: few; CDR3 DNA: TGTGCCAGCAGCTTGGCAGGGGGCAATCAGCCCCAGCATTTT; CDR3 protein: CASSLAGGNQPQHF
J gene: TRBJ2-1; V gene: TRBV29-1; D gene: TRBD1; clone size: -; CDR3 DNA: TGCAGCGTTGGGGCCGGAGCAGGGGGCTATTCTGAGCAGTTCTTC; CDR3 protein: CSVGAGAGGYSEQFF
J gene: TRBJ2-5; V gene: TRBV5-1; D gene: TRBD1; clone size: once; CDR3 DNA: TGCGCCAGCAGCTTTAGGACAGGGGACGGAGAGACCCAGTACTTC; CDR3 protein: CASSFRTGDGETQYF
J gene: TRBJ2-1; V gene: TRBV5-4; D gene: -; clone size: few; CDR3 DNA: TGTGCCAGCAGCTTGAACCTAGGAAATGAGCAGTTCTTC; CDR3 protein: CASSLNLGNEQFF
J gene: TRBJ2-5; V gene: TRBV2; D gene: -; clone size: -; CDR3 DNA: TGTGCCAGCAGTGAAAGTATAGCGGCCCATCGGGAGACCCAGTACTTC; CDR3 protein: CASSESIAAHRETQYF
J gene: TRBJ2-1; V gene: TRBV7-3; D gene: -; clone size: -; CDR3 DNA: TGTGCCAGCAGCACCCTCCGGGGCTCCTACAATGAGCAGTTCTTC; CDR3 protein: CASSTLRGSYNEQFF